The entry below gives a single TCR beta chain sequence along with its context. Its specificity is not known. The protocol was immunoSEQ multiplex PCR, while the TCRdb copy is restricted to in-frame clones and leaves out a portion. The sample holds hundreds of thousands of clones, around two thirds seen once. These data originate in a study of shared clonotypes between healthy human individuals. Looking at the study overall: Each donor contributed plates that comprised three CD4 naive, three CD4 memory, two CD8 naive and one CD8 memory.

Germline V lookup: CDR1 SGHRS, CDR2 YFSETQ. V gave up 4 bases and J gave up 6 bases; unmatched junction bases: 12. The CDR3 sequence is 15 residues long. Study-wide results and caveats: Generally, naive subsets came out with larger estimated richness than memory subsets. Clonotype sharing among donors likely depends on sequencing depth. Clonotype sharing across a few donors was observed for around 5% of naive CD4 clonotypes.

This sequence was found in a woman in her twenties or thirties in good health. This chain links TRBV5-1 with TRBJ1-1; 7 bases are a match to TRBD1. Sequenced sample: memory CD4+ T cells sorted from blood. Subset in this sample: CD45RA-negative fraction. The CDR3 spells CASSPPTQGRAEAFF. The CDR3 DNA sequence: TGCGCCAGCAGCCCACCTACACAGGGGAGGGCTGAAGCTTTCTTT.